The 5 T cell receptor beta chains below all came from one sample that was sequenced in a study of blood T cells in healthy people across ages. A second PCR, run for roughly 7 to 11 cycles, used a sample-barcoded 5' primer plus a J-beta primer mix. TCRdb used MiXCR to reprocess the 5' RACE reads, holding one entry per CDR3 protein. The sample yields roughly 2 million distinct CDR3 sequences, approximately 50% seen once. Specimen: blood. Receptor source: a woman aged 40 to 50 in good health.

The sample holds a few counts of this clonotype. The chain combines TRBV6-1 with TRBJ2-3; D tentatively reads TRBD1 or TRBD2 (5 bases each). Trimming cost V 10 bases and J 4 bases, with 15 bases left between them. The CDR3 consists of 13 residues. Germline CDR1 and CDR2: MNHNS and SASEGT. CDR3 protein: CATRGSAADTQYF. CDR3 DNA: TGTGCCACCCGGGGCTCAGCAGCAGATACGCAGTATTTT.

Only a few counts were recorded for this clonotype. The V and J genes are TRBV7-8 and TRBJ2-3, with D perhaps TRBD1 (6 bases). The CDR3 has 16 amino acids. Trimming removed 5 bases from V and 1 base from J, with 16 bases in between. Germline V gene data show CDR1 as SGHVS and CDR2 as FQNEAQ. The CDR3 here is CASSPRRAGGTDTQYF. CDR3 nucleotide sequence: TGTGCCAGCAGCCCGCGAAGAGCAGGGGGCACAGATACGCAGTATTTT.

The rearrangement uses TRBV29-1 and TRBJ2-6; unclear D gene. CDR3 size: 12 residues. CDR1 is SQVTM and CDR2 is ANQGSEA in the germline V gene. V lost 3 bases to trimming and J lost 4 bases, with 4 bases between them. The CDR3: CSVDLGANVLTF. The CDR3 DNA follows: TGCAGCGTTGATCTCGGGGCCAACGTCCTGACTTTC. Full variable domain (missing parts from reference TRBV29-1 and TRBJ2-6): SAVISQKPSRDICQRGTSLTIQCQVDSQVTMMFWYRQQPGQSLTLIATANQGSEATYESGFVIDKFPISRPNLTFSTLTVSNMSPEDSSIYLCSVDLGANVLTFGAGSRLTVL.

This clonotype was found a few times. The rearrangement uses TRBV6-2 or TRBV6-3 and TRBJ2-1; D is ambiguous. V dropped 2 bases and J dropped 8 bases, with 16 bases sitting between them. CDR3 length equals 15 residues. The germline V gene has CDR1 MNHEY and CDR2 SVGEGT. CDR3 in amino acids: CASSYPLGSNYEQFF. Written as DNA, the CDR3 is TGTGCCAGCAGTTACCCCCTGGGTAGCAACTATGAGCAGTTCTTC.

In its sample, this clonotype was seen many times. The chain joins TRBV2 to TRBJ2-7; D unclear. This CDR3 contains 11 residues. Germline V gives CDR1 SNHLY, CDR2 FYNNEI. V shed 7 bases and J shed 3 bases, with 7 bases lying between them. CDR3 nucleotides: TGTGCCAGCACTGGCAGCTACGAGCAGTACTTC. Its protein is CASTGSYEQYF.